These 16 T cell receptor beta chains were sequenced from one sample in a study of tumor-infiltrating lymphocytes in localized non-small cell lung cancer. Method: immunoSEQ multiplex PCR; TCRdb's copy keeps in-frame clones and lacks some. Among 10,000 or so clones, roughly 80% were seen once, and the ten largest hold 8.5% to 10%. The sequenced sample consisted of lung tumor tissue. Source of these receptors: a human donor with non-small cell lung cancer.

The chain links TRBV5-8 to TRBJ1-4, with unresolved D. The CDR3 has 14 amino acids. Germline CDR1 reads SGHTS; CDR2 reads YDEGEE. V lost 2 bases, J lost 0 bases, and 5 bases lay in between. The CDR3 bases are TGTGCCAGCAGCTTTGCGACAACTAATGAAAAACTGTTTTTT. As protein: CASSFATTNEKLFF. The full variable domain, in which reference TRBV5-8 and TRBJ1-4 provide the parts outside the CDR3, is EAGVTQSPTHLIKTRGQQATLRCSPISGHTSVYWYQQALGLGLQFLLWYDEGEERNRGNFPPRFSGRQFPNYSSELNVNALELEDSALYLCASSFATTNEKLFFGSGTQLSVL.

V is TRBV5-4 and J is TRBJ1-2; D is possibly TRBD1 (6 bases). The CDR3 covers 14 residues. V was pared by 4 bases and J by 5 bases, with 15 bases between. The V gene's germline CDR1 is SGHNT and CDR2 YYREEE (reference sequence). In DNA form, the CDR3 reads TGTGCCAGCAGCCCCTCGGACAGTCGGTATGGCTACACCTTC. Its protein is CASSPSDSRYGYTF.

This sequence joins TRBV10-2 and TRBJ2-3; 8 nucleotides line up with TRBD1. This CDR3 has 14 amino acids. The germline CDR1 and CDR2 sequences are WSHSY and SAAADI. The V and J ends lost 6 bases and 1 base, in that order; junction bases with no gene match: 3. The CDR3 is CASSDRGGTDTQYF. The CDR3 DNA reads TGCGCCAGCAGCGACAGGGGCGGCACAGATACGCAGTATTTT.

The V and J genes are TRBV2 and TRBJ1-4; 7 bases match TRBD1. The germline V gene encodes CDR1 SNHLY and CDR2 FYNNEI. Losses at the gene ends were 6 bases for V and 5 bases for J; bases not matched to a gene: 6. CDR3 length equals 14 residues. The CDR3 DNA reads as TGTGCCAGCAGCGGGGACAGATTCAATGAAAAACTGTTTTTT. Encoded protein: CASSGDRFNEKLFF.

DNA for the CDR3: TGTGCCAGCAGCCCCCGGGCTAGCGGGAGGGCAGATACGCAGTATTTT. Amino acid sequence: CASSPRASGRADTQYF. The chain joins TRBV25-1 to TRBJ2-3; 12 bases fit TRBD2. V was pared by 6 bases and J by 4 bases, with 8 bases of the junction left unmatched. The germline V gene encodes CDR1 MGHDK and CDR2 SYGVNS. The CDR3 length is 16 residues.

The V call is TRBV15, the J call TRBJ2-1; possible D gene TRBD2, 5 bases. CDR3 size: 15 residues. The V gene lost 0 bases and the J gene lost 2 bases, with 8 bases spanning the gap. CDR1 is LNHNV, CDR2 YYDKDF, per germline (reference sequence). The CDR3 here is CATSRDGLTYNEQFF. The CDR3 DNA reads as TGTGCCACCAGCAGAGATGGACTTACCTACAATGAGCAGTTCTTC. The full variable domain, completed using reference TRBV15 and TRBJ2-1, is DAMVIQNPRYQVTQFGKPVTLSCSQTLNHNVMYWYQQKSSQAPKLLFHYYDKDFNNEADTPDNFQSRRPNTSFCFLDIRSPGLGDTAMYLCATSRDGLTYNEQFFGPGTRLTVL.

This sequence joins TRBV7-9 and TRBJ1-4, with D possibly matching TRBD1 (5 bases). The CDR3 is 15 amino acids. V shed 3 bases and J shed 6 bases, with 14 bases lying between them. Germline values: CDR1 SEHNR, CDR2 FQNEAQ (reference sequence). CDR3 nucleotides: TGTGCCAGCAGCTTCGGGGGGTCCGGACATGAAAAACTGTTTTTT. Amino acids: CASSFGGSGHEKLFF.

The chain couples TRBV6-5 to TRBJ1-6, with D possibly TRBD1 on 5 matching bases. Germline values: CDR1 MNHEY, CDR2 SVGAGI. The CDR3 covers 15 residues. Trimming left V 6 bases short and J 7 bases short, with 16 bases between. CDR3 sequence: CASRRGTGANSPLHF. The CDR3 DNA reads as TGTGCCAGCAGACGGGGGACTGGCGCAAATTCACCCCTCCACTTT.

This clone was picked up a small number of times. The rearrangement uses TRBV19 and TRBJ1-5, with 11 bases lining up with TRBD1. The J segment lost 4 bases and the V segment lost 6 bases, leaving 11 bases of the junction unmatched. Germline V gene sequence: CDR1 LNHDA, CDR2 SQIVND (reference sequence). There are 17 residues in the CDR3. The CDR3 sequence: CASSTGTGTGGNQPQHF. The CDR3 DNA reads TGTGCCAGTAGCACCGGGACCGGGACAGGGGGGAATCAGCCCCAGCATTTT. Supplemented by reference TRBV19 and TRBJ1-5, the full variable domain reads DGGITQSPKYLFRKEGQNVTLSCEQNLNHDAMYWYRQDPGQGLRLIYYSQIVNDFQKGDIAEGYSVSREKKESFPLTVTSAQKNPTAFYLCASSTGTGTGGNQPQHFGDGTRLSIL.

This clone was seen once. The rearrangement joins TRBV28 to TRBJ2-5, with 12 bases identical to TRBD2. Trimming took 6 bases from V and 4 from J; bases not matched to a gene: 3. Per the germline V gene, CDR1 is MDHEN and CDR2 is SYDVKM. CDR3 length: 14 amino acids. For the CDR3, the DNA is TGTGCCAGCAGCGAGGGACTAGCGGGAGAGACCCAGTACTTC. It yields the protein CASSEGLAGETQYF.

This clone was recorded once. The gene calls are TRBV6-5 and TRBJ1-5; the D is unclear. Germline-derived CDR1 and CDR2 are MNHEY and SVGAGI. The CDR3 runs 12 residues. Trimming removed 8 bases from V and 4 bases from J, with 9 bases in between. The CDR3 is CASGNLNQPQHF. CDR3 coding DNA: TGTGCCAGCGGGAATCTGAATCAGCCCCAGCATTTT.

The rearrangement uses TRBV19 and TRBJ2-1, with no clear D. Trimming removed 6 bases from V and 3 bases from J, with 15 bases in between. Germline V gene sequence: CDR1 LNHDA, CDR2 SQIVND (reference sequence). This CDR3 has 15 residues. CDR3 in amino acids: CASSTGPEIYNEQFF. The CDR3 nucleotides read TGTGCCAGTAGCACCGGGCCCGAAATCTACAATGAGCAGTTCTTC.

This clone appeared once. V gene TRBV30 combines with J gene TRBJ1-2; D is possibly TRBD1 (5 bases). This CDR3 comprises 14 residues. Trimming shortened V by 2 bases and J by 4 bases, and 14 bases separated the two germline ends. CDR1 and CDR2 (germline): GTSNPN, SVGIG (reference sequence). The CDR3 DNA reads as TGTGCCTGGAGTTCCCTGACAGTCACCTATGGCTACACCTTC. Encoded protein: CAWSSLTVTYGYTF.

The genes are TRBV7-8 and TRBJ1-1, with 7 positions matching TRBD1. J gave up 1 base and V 2 bases, and 4 bases lay outside the gene matches. CDR1 SGHVS and CDR2 FQNEAQ come from the germline V gene. The length of the CDR3 is 15 residues. CDR3 coding DNA: TGTGCCAGCAGCTTACGGACAGGAGCGAACACTGAAGCTTTCTTT. Translating gives CASSLRTGANTEAFF. Filled out from reference TRBV7-8 and TRBJ1-1, the complete variable domain reads GAGVSQSPRYKVAKRGQDVALRCDPISGHVSLFWYQQALGQGPEFLTYFQNEAQLDKSGLPSDRFFAERPEGSVSTLKIQRTQQEDSAVYLCASSLRTGANTEAFFGQGTRLTVV.

The V and J genes are TRBV6-5 and TRBJ1-5; 10 bases align to TRBD1. The CDR3 is made up of 14 amino acids. Looked up from germline, CDR1 is MNHEY and CDR2 is SVGAGI. V lost 5 bases to trimming and J lost 9 bases; unmatched junction nucleotides: 7. In nucleotides, the CDR3 is TGTGCCAGCAGTCCCACGGGACAGGGGACGCCCCAGCATTTT. Protein sequence: CASSPTGQGTPQHF.

This clone was seen a handful of times. The rearrangement links TRBV7-9 to TRBJ2-5, with a possible D match to TRBD2 (6 bases). The CDR3 contains 15 residues. The V end lost 5 bases, the J end lost 4 bases, and 17 bases lay between the germline ends. The germline CDR1 and CDR2 sequences are SEHNR and FQNEAQ (reference sequence). This CDR3 is CASSPTGGPTETQYF. The CDR3, as DNA: TGTGCCAGCAGCCCCACAGGAGGGCCAACAGAGACCCAGTACTTC.